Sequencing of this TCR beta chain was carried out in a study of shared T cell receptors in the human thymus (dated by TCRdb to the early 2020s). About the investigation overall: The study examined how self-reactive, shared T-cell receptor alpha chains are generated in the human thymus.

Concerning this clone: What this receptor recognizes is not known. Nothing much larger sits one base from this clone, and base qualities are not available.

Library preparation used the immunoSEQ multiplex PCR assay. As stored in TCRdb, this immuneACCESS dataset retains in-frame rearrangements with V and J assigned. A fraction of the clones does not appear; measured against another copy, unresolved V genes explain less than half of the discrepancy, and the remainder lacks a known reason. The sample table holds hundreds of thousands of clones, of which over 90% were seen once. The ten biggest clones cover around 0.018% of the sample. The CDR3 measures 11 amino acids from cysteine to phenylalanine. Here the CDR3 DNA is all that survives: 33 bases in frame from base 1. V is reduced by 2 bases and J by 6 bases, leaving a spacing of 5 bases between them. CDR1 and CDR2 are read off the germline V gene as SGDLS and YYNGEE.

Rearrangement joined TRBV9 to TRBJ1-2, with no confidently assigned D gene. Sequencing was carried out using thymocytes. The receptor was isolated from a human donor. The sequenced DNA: TGTGCCAGCAGCGTCTATGATGGCTACACCTTC. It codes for CASSVYDGYTF.